These 17 T cell receptor beta chains originate from one sample sequenced in a study of CD8+ T cells in alopecia areata. As for treatment: oral pan-JAK inhibitor, 5-10 mg twice daily. It was cDNA, reverse transcribed from extracted RNA, that served as the sequencing template. Generated by immunoSEQ multiplex PCR, the TCRdb table keeps only in-frame clones and is missing some. The top ten hold around 15% of the sample, which has about 94,000 clones, over 70% seen once. This specimen consisted of CD8+ T cells sorted from blood, obtained between weeks 44 and 45, from a patient treated with tofacitinib. These receptors came from a human donor with alopecia areata.

The chain uses TRBV7-8 and TRBJ1-5; D is unresolved. Germline CDR1 and CDR2: SGHVS and FQNEAQ. This CDR3 has 17 amino acids. Trimming removed 0 bases at V and 2 bases at J, with 14 bases between. CDR3 DNA sequence: TGTGCCAGCAGCTTAGCGTACGAGGTGAAGGGCAATCAGCCCCAGCATTTT. Residues: CASSLAYEVKGNQPQHF.

This clone was counted only a few times. The chain employs TRBV4-3 and TRBJ2-7; TRBD1 matches at 9 bases. Germline CDR1 reads LGHNA; CDR2 reads YSLEER. With V trimmed by 0 bases and J by 4 bases, 7 bases remained unmatched. The CDR3 contains 16 residues. CDR3 nucleotide sequence: TGCGCCAGCAGCCAAGATAGTCGGACAGGGGAATACGAGCAGTACTTC. Its translation: CASSQDSRTGEYEQYF.

CDR3 region: CSVVGFEGADSSYEQYF. The CDR3 coding sequence is TGCAGCGTGGTGGGGTTCGAGGGGGCGGACAGCTCCTACGAGCAGTACTTC. V gene TRBV29-1 combines with J gene TRBJ2-7; 7 bases are shared with TRBD1. The CDR3 loop spans 17 amino acids. V lost 6 bases to trimming and J lost 0 bases; unmatched junction nucleotides: 17. Looked up from germline, CDR1 is SQVTM and CDR2 is ANQGSEA.

The chain carries TRBV27 and TRBJ1-1; D may be TRBD1 (5 bases). Trimming shortened V by 2 bases and J by 1 base, and 8 bases separated the two germline ends. The CDR3 is made up of 14 amino acids. Germline CDR1 MNHEY, CDR2 SMNVEV (reference sequence). CDR3 sequence (DNA): TGTGCCAGCAGTTTACAGGGAAGGAACACTGAAGCTTTCTTT. Its protein product is CASSLQGRNTEAFF.

This clone was observed a few times. The chain has TRBV4-3 and TRBJ1-1; D unclear. The CDR3 is made up of 15 amino acids. CDR1 is LGHNA and CDR2 is YSLEER in the germline V gene. Trimming took off 0 bases at V and 0 bases at J, with 8 bases between the two ends. Here the CDR3 reads CASSQEQTMNTEAFF. The CDR3 DNA sequence: TGCGCCAGCAGCCAAGAACAGACAATGAACACTGAAGCTTTCTTT.

The chain is built from TRBV18 and TRBJ2-1; D gene ambiguous. V was clipped by 2 bases and J by 2 bases, with 13 bases between them. The CDR3 spans 16 residues. Germline assignment: CDR1 KGHSH and CDR2 LQKENI. CDR3 DNA sequence: TGTGCCAGCTCACCAGAAGCAGCCAGGCCCTACAATGAGCAGTTCTTC. Its translation is CASSPEAARPYNEQFF.

V and J are TRBV7-9 and TRBJ2-3, with D possibly TRBD1 on 5 matching bases. The length of the CDR3 is 17 residues. Germline CDR1 and CDR2: SEHNR and FQNEAQ (reference sequence). V was clipped by 6 bases and J by 6 bases, with 25 bases between them. The CDR3 region has the DNA TGTGCCAGCAGTTCAGGACAATCCCCTATGATATCCGATACGCAGTATTTT. Protein: CASSSGQSPMISDTQYF.

The V gene is TRBV5-1, the J gene TRBJ2-1; 9 bases line up with TRBD2. Germline trimming cut 3 bases from V and 0 bases from J; bases unmatched to any gene: 19. CDR1 is SGHRS and CDR2 is YFSETQ in the germline V gene. The CDR3 covers 21 residues. CDR3 residues: CASSSRGASSSGDPSYNEQFF. The CDR3 bases are TGCGCCAGCAGCTCGAGGGGGGCATCCTCTAGCGGGGACCCCTCCTACAATGAGCAGTTCTTC.

The rearrangement links TRBV29-1 to TRBJ2-1; TRBD2 matches 12 bases. Per the germline V gene, CDR1 is SQVTM and CDR2 is ANQGSEA. The CDR3 is made up of 17 amino acids. Losses at the gene ends were 1 base for V and 3 bases for J; bases not matched to a gene: 7. CDR3 DNA sequence: TGCAGCGTTGAAGGAGGAGGACTAGCGGGGCACTACAATGAGCAGTTCTTC. Translation gives CSVEGGGLAGHYNEQFF.

The rearrangement links TRBV10-2 to TRBJ2-7, with no clear D. Trimming shortened V by 4 bases and J by 4 bases, and 11 bases separated the two germline ends. Looked up from germline, CDR1 is WSHSY and CDR2 is SAAADI. The CDR3 covers 13 residues. CDR3 nucleotide sequence: TGCGCCAGCAGTGGGCACAGTTCGTACGAGCAGTACTTC. This codes for CASSGHSSYEQYF.

The CDR3 here is CASSLERGSGRPQHF. In DNA form, the CDR3 reads TGTGCCAGCAGCTTAGAACGGGGGTCAGGCCGGCCCCAGCATTTT. The V gene is TRBV7-8, the J gene TRBJ1-5; D is possibly TRBD1 (5 bases). Between the trimmed V and J ends, which lost 1 base and 9 bases, there was a span of 16 bases. Germline V gives CDR1 SGHVS, CDR2 FQNEAQ. The CDR3 spans 15 residues.

This clone has a handful of counts. V usage is TRBV29-1 and J usage is TRBJ1-2; maybe TRBD1 (6 bases). The CDR3 consists of 13 residues. The germline gives CDR1 SQVTM, CDR2 ANQGSEA. V dropped 8 bases and J dropped 4 bases, with 17 bases sitting between them. CDR3 bases: TGCAGCCCAAGGGGGGGGGTCGCCTATGGCTACACCTTC. Protein product: CSPRGGVAYGYTF. Full variable domain (outside the CDR3, taken from reference TRBV29-1 and TRBJ1-2): SAVISQKPSRDICQRGTSLTIQCQVDSQVTMMFWYRQQPGQSLTLIATANQGSEATYESGFVIDKFPISRPNLTFSTLTVSNMSPEDSSIYLCSPRGGVAYGYTFGSGTRLTVV.

This clone was detected a few times. The chain couples TRBV7-9 to TRBJ2-7, with 7 bases that match TRBD1. The junction had 5 bases not matched to a gene; V was cut back by 0 bases and J by 3 bases. Looked up from germline, CDR1 is SEHNR and CDR2 is FQNEAQ (reference sequence). The CDR3 is 15 amino acids. The CDR3 bases are TGTGCCAGCAGCTTAGCTGGGGGACAGAGCTACGAGCAGTACTTC. As protein: CASSLAGGQSYEQYF.

The V gene is TRBV10-2, the J gene TRBJ1-2, with 7 bases fitting TRBD1. This CDR3 has 13 residues. Germline lookup yields CDR1 WSHSY and CDR2 SAAADI. With 5 bases clipped from V and 8 bases from J, the junction kept 8 bases outside the gene matches. CDR3 sequence reads: CASSKGQWSGYTF. CDR3 bases: TGCGCCAGCAGTAAGGGACAGTGGAGCGGCTACACCTTC.

The gene calls are TRBV7-6 and TRBJ2-2; TRBD2 aligns across 11 bases. The CDR3 sequence is 15 residues long. Germline assignment: CDR1 SGHVS and CDR2 FNYEAQ. Trimming took 5 bases from V and 6 from J; bases not matched to a gene: 5. CDR3 nucleotide sequence: TGTGCCAGCAGCGGGGGGACTAGCGGCGCCGGGGAGCTGTTTTTT. This translates into CASSGGTSGAGELFF.

The sample holds a few counts of this clone. This sequence joins TRBV4-3 and TRBJ2-1, with D possibly TRBD2 on 6 matching bases. Germline CDR1 reads LGHNA; CDR2 reads YSLEER. V lost 3 bases and J 6 bases, leaving 15 bases between the germline ends. The CDR3 consists of 15 residues. CDR3: CASSQDGAGTNEQFF. The CDR3 region has the DNA TGCGCCAGCAGCCAGGACGGGGCGGGGACCAATGAGCAGTTCTTC.

The J gene is TRBJ1-1, the V gene TRBV5-1; D not resolved. The V gene's germline CDR1 is SGHRS and CDR2 YFSETQ. The length of the CDR3 is 13 residues. Trimming cost V 4 bases and J 1 base, with 8 bases left between them. The CDR3 DNA reads TGCGCCAGCAGCCCGGGTCAGAACACTGAAGCTTTCTTT. Protein product: CASSPGQNTEAFF.